This record concerns one TCR beta chain sequence. Here immunoSEQ multiplex PCR was the method, and the copy in TCRdb shows in-frame clones only, minus some. The sample lists about 89,000 clones; about 94% were seen once. The record originates from a study of T cell changes during pregnancy in multiple sclerosis. J was trimmed by 3 bases and V by 1 base; bases with no gene match: 1. There are 15 residues in the CDR3. CDR1 SEHNR and CDR2 FQNEAQ come from the germline V gene (reference sequence). The material was peripheral blood, obtained in the third trimester of pregnancy. The chain has TRBV7-9 and TRBJ1-1, with TRBD1 identical over 11 bases. The sequence came from a female donor with multiple sclerosis, enrolled in a pregnancy study. The CDR3 DNA sequence: TGTGCCAGCAGCTTAGGGACAGGGGGCCACACTGAAGCTTTCTTT. It translates to CASSLGTGGHTEAFF.